Listed here are 22 T cell receptor beta chains from one sample, sequenced in a study of blood T cell repertoires in COVID-19. Clones were read by immunoSEQ multiplex PCR, and TCRdb kept only the in-frame ones, dropping some. The repertoire includes around 160,000 clones, 88% of them detected once, and under 3% sits in the top ten. The sample consisted of peripheral blood. These receptors were collected from a human donor in a cohort sampled during active COVID-19.

The rearrangement links TRBV7-2 to TRBJ2-1, with 7 bases that match TRBD2. The ends lost 3 bases at V and 7 bases at J; junction bases unmatched: 9. Germline values: CDR1 SGHTA, CDR2 FQGNSA. The CDR3 sequence is 15 residues long. CDR3 coding DNA: TGTGCCAGCAGCTTCATAGCGGGCCCGTGGAATGAGCAGTTCTTC. Residues: CASSFIAGPWNEQFF. Filled out from reference TRBV7-2 and TRBJ2-1, the complete variable domain reads GAGVSQSPSNKVTEKGKDVELRCDPISGHTALYWYRQSLGQGLEFLIYFQGNSAPDKSGLPSDRFSAERTGGSVSTLTIQRTQQEDSAVYLCASSFIAGPWNEQFFGPGTRLTVL.

The rearrangement joins TRBV4-2 to TRBJ2-6; tentative D call: TRBD1 (5 bases). From germline, CDR1 is LGHNA and CDR2 YNFKEQ. The CDR3 contains 17 residues. With 2 bases removed from V and 1 base from J, the gap between germline ends came to 12 bases. CDR3 region: CASSQSGQNSGANVLTF. In nucleotides, the CDR3 is TGTGCCAGCAGCCAATCAGGACAAAATTCTGGGGCCAACGTCCTGACTTTC.

The V call is TRBV30, the J call TRBJ2-5; 8 bases are shared with TRBD2. This CDR3 spans 15 amino acids. V was pared by 7 bases and J by 1 base, with 11 bases of the junction left unmatched. Germline V gene data show CDR1 as GTSNPN and CDR2 as SVGIG (reference sequence). CDR3 sequence reads: CAFTGSGGFQETQYF. CDR3 DNA: TGTGCCTTTACCGGGAGCGGGGGTTTCCAAGAGACCCAGTACTTC.

The J gene is TRBJ1-4, the V gene TRBV2; D possibly corresponds to TRBD1 (6 bases). The V and J ends lost 3 bases and 3 bases respectively, with 11 bases between them. Germline V gives CDR1 SNHLY, CDR2 FYNNEI. This CDR3 region has 15 residues. Here the CDR3 reads CASSEGGAPNEKLFF. The CDR3, as DNA: TGTGCCAGCAGTGAGGGGGGGGCACCTAATGAAAAACTGTTTTTT. Complete variable domain (other parts from reference TRBV2 and TRBJ1-4): EPEVTQTPSHQVTQMGQEVILRCVPISNHLYFYWYRQILGQKVEFLVSFYNNEISEKSEIFDDQFSVERPDGSNFTLKIRSTKLEDSAMYFCASSEGGAPNEKLFFGSGTQLSVL.

This clone was found once. The chain combines TRBV5-4 with TRBJ1-1, with 8 positions matching TRBD1. The CDR3 spans 12 residues. CDR1 is SGHNT, CDR2 YYREEE, per germline (reference sequence). V lost 5 bases, J lost 9 bases, and 6 bases stayed unmatched. The CDR3 spells CASRDDRGQAFF. CDR3 DNA: TGTGCCAGCAGGGACGACAGGGGCCAAGCTTTCTTT.

The V gene is TRBV6-6, the J gene TRBJ2-7; possible D gene TRBD2, 5 bases. This CDR3 has 14 residues. Trimming left V 10 bases short and J 3 bases short, with 19 bases between. Looked up from germline, CDR1 is MNHNY and CDR2 is SVGAGI (reference sequence). The CDR3 loop is CATNSYTGNYEQYF. CDR3 bases: TGTGCCACCAACTCTTATACGGGGAACTACGAGCAGTACTTC.

The count of this clone is one. The chain employs TRBV30 and TRBJ1-5; a possible D gene is TRBD1 (6 bases). The germline V and J ends were trimmed by 4 bases and 8 bases, with 15 bases remaining between them. CDR1 is GTSNPN, CDR2 SVGIG, per germline (reference sequence). This CDR3 region has 13 residues. CDR3 region: CAWNRAQHEPQHF. CDR3 coding DNA: TGTGCCTGGAACAGGGCCCAACACGAGCCCCAGCATTTT.

The chain uses TRBV7-2 and TRBJ2-5; TRBD2 matches at 9 bases. The CDR3 sequence is 16 residues long. J was trimmed by 2 bases and V by 1 base; bases with no gene match: 5. Germline CDR1 reads SGHTA; CDR2 reads FQGNSA. The CDR3 region has the DNA TGTGCCAGCAGCTTAGTACCGACTAGCGGACAAGAGACCCAGTACTTC. Translation gives CASSLVPTSGQETQYF.

The rearrangement uses TRBV29-1 and TRBJ1-1; TRBD1 might be the D (5 bases). The germline V gene has CDR1 SQVTM and CDR2 ANQGSEA. V lost 4 bases to trimming and J lost 3 bases, with 9 bases between them. This CDR3 region has 12 residues. CDR3: CSVAGGDTEAFF. The CDR3 coding sequence is TGCAGCGTTGCGGGGGGGGACACTGAAGCTTTCTTT.

This sequence joins TRBV19 and TRBJ2-1; D might be TRBD2 (5 bases). This CDR3 has 14 amino acids. V dropped 7 bases and J dropped 0 bases, with 10 bases sitting between them. Germline V gene data show CDR1 as LNHDA and CDR2 as SQIVND (reference sequence). The CDR3 loop is CASISGSSYNEQFF. CDR3 nucleotides: TGTGCCAGTATAAGCGGAAGCTCCTACAATGAGCAGTTCTTC.

The chain links TRBV7-3 to TRBJ1-4; the match to TRBD1 covers 7 bases. V gave up 7 bases and J gave up 4 bases; unmatched junction bases: 18. The CDR3 length is 18 residues. CDR1 SGHTA and CDR2 FQGTGA come from the germline V gene. CDR3 in amino acids: CASKLSPNQTGINEKLFF. The CDR3 DNA is TGTGCCAGCAAGCTTTCCCCAAATCAGACAGGGATTAATGAAAAACTGTTTTTT. Together with reference TRBV7-3 and TRBJ1-4, the CDR3 gives the full variable domain: GAGVSQTPSNKVTEKGKYVELRCDPISGHTALYWYRQSLGQGPEFLIYFQGTGAADDSGLPNDRFFAVRPEGSVSTLKIQRTERGDSAVYLCASKLSPNQTGINEKLFFGSGTQLSVL.

The J gene is TRBJ1-3, the V gene TRBV14, with D uncertain. Trimming removed 0 bases from V and 9 bases from J, with 15 bases in between. The CDR3 has 15 residues. CDR1 and CDR2 (germline): SGHDN, FVKESK. CDR3 loop: CASSQDYRTASTIYF. The CDR3 nucleotides are TGTGCCAGCAGCCAAGACTACCGAACTGCGAGCACCATATATTTT.

This clone was counted a few times. This chain uses TRBV7-2 with TRBJ1-5; a possible D gene is TRBD1 (5 bases). Looked up from germline, CDR1 is SGHTA and CDR2 is FQGNSA. The V gene lost 1 base and the J gene lost 4 bases, with 5 bases spanning the gap. The CDR3 is made up of 13 amino acids. Here the CDR3 reads CASSLGQNQPQHF. The CDR3 DNA reads TGTGCCAGCAGCTTAGGACAGAATCAGCCCCAGCATTTT.

The chain has TRBV6-2 or TRBV6-3 and TRBJ2-3; tentatively, D is TRBD2 (7 bases). From germline, CDR1 is MNHEY and CDR2 SVGEGT. The V end was cut by 6 bases, the J end by 2 bases, with 21 bases between. CDR3 size: 17 residues. DNA for the CDR3: TGTGCCAGCAGCCCGACCAGGCGGGGGCGCCTCACAGATACGCAGTATTTT. It specifies CASSPTRRGRLTDTQYF.

This clone was seen only once. The chain couples TRBV6-2 or TRBV6-3 to TRBJ2-7; 7 bases align to TRBD2. This CDR3 spans 16 amino acids. Germline CDR1 reads MNHEY; CDR2 reads SVGEGT. The V segment lost 0 bases and the J segment 7 bases; nucleotides outside the gene matches: 12. CDR3 sequence (DNA): TGTGCCAGCAGTTACTCGGTGCTAGCGGAGCCTACGGAGCAGTACTTC. This codes for CASSYSVLAEPTEQYF.

On this clone: Distinct nucleotide sequences in the sample also encode this CDR3. The chain couples TRBV20-1 to TRBJ2-7; D is possibly TRBD2 (6 bases). V lost 5 bases and J lost 1, with 6 bases in between. This CDR3 has 11 residues. Germline lookup yields CDR1 DFQATT and CDR2 SNEGSKA (reference sequence). CDR3 in amino acids: CSAGRSYEQYF. CDR3 DNA sequence: TGCAGTGCTGGGAGGTCCTACGAGCAGTACTTC.

V and J are TRBV6-2 or TRBV6-3 and TRBJ2-1, with 7 nucleotides matching TRBD1. From germline, CDR1 is MNHEY and CDR2 SVGEGT. J lost 3 bases, V lost 5 bases, and 13 bases had no gene match. The CDR3 runs 17 residues. The CDR3 region is CASSHLKTGSRYNEQFF. The DNA of the CDR3 is TGTGCCAGCAGTCACCTTAAGACAGGGTCCCGCTACAATGAGCAGTTCTTC.

This clone has only one observation. The chain carries TRBV25-1 and TRBJ1-3; 9 nucleotides match TRBD1. The CDR3 consists of 16 residues. The germline CDR1 and CDR2 sequences are MGHDK and SYGVNS. The J segment lost 3 bases and the V segment lost 2 bases, leaving 5 bases of the junction unmatched. This CDR3 is CASSEDRGRSGNTIYF. The CDR3 DNA reads as TGTGCCAGCAGTGAAGACAGGGGGAGAAGTGGAAACACCATATATTTT.

The chain is built from TRBV19 and TRBJ2-1; possible D gene TRBD2, 5 bases. V lost 1 base, J lost 10 bases, and 8 bases lay in between. The CDR3 is 12 amino acids. CDR1 is LNHDA, CDR2 SQIVND, per germline (reference sequence). The CDR3 loop is CASSIGRREQFF. In nucleotides, the CDR3 is TGTGCCAGTAGTATAGGGCGGAGGGAGCAGTTCTTC.

This clone occurred a few times. This chain links TRBV9 with TRBJ2-1; 9 bases line up with TRBD2. Germline V gives CDR1 SGDLS, CDR2 YYNGEE. V gave up 0 bases and J gave up 4 bases; unmatched junction bases: 2. The CDR3 has 15 residues. The CDR3 protein is CASSVASGVYNEQFF. The CDR3 region has the DNA TGTGCCAGCAGCGTAGCTAGCGGGGTTTACAATGAGCAGTTCTTC.

V and J are TRBV5-5 and TRBJ2-7; 14 nucleotides agree with TRBD2. The germline CDR1 and CDR2 sequences are SGHKS and YYEKEE (reference sequence). Germline trimming cut 4 bases from V and 5 bases from J; bases unmatched to any gene: 2. CDR3 length: 14 amino acids. This chain's CDR3 is CASSAGLAGDEQYF. DNA for the CDR3: TGTGCCAGCAGCGCGGGACTAGCGGGAGACGAGCAGTACTTC.

The chain joins TRBV19 to TRBJ1-2, with D perhaps matching TRBD1 (5 bases). The CDR3 has 15 residues. Germline CDR1 reads LNHDA; CDR2 reads SQIVND (reference sequence). The ends were cut back, 2 bases at V and 6 bases at J, with 16 bases in the middle. CDR3 residues: CASSISPGNQNGYTF. The CDR3 nucleotides are TGTGCCAGTAGTATATCACCAGGGAATCAGAATGGCTACACCTTC. Drawing the rest from reference TRBV19 and TRBJ1-2, the complete variable domain is DGGITQSPKYLFRKEGQNVTLSCEQNLNHDAMYWYRQDPGQGLRLIYYSQIVNDFQKGDIAEGYSVSREKKESFPLTVTSAQKNPTAFYLCASSISPGNQNGYTFGSGTRLTVV.